A single sample gave rise to the 20 T cell receptor beta chains below, sequenced in a study of T cell responses to AZD1222 COVID-19 vaccine. TCRdb's copy holds only in-frame clones and misses some; the assay was immunoSEQ multiplex PCR. The repertoire holds 35,000 to 55,000 clones, with roughly 75% as singletons. Specimen: peripheral blood, collected 28 days after the second dose of the MenACWY control vaccine. These receptors were obtained from an adult who received the MenACWY meningococcal vaccine as a control.

The gene calls are TRBV20-1 and TRBJ1-2, with D perhaps matching TRBD1 (5 bases). Germline V gene sequence: CDR1 DFQATT, CDR2 SNEGSKA (reference sequence). V gave up 4 bases and J gave up 0 bases, with 12 bases separating them. This CDR3 is 14 amino acids long. CDR3 nucleotide sequence: TGCAGTGCTAATGAGGGGCGCACTAACTATGGCTACACCTTC. Translated: CSANEGRTNYGYTF.

This clone was picked up a small number of times. The chain uses TRBV7-9 and TRBJ2-7; unclear D gene. Germline V gene data show CDR1 as SEHNR and CDR2 as FQNEAQ (reference sequence). This CDR3 spans 16 amino acids. Trimming shortened V by 1 base and J by 3 bases, and 16 bases separated the two germline ends. This CDR3 reads CASSLDLGQDIYEQYF. The CDR3 DNA sequence: TGTGCCAGCAGCTTAGATTTAGGGCAGGATATCTACGAGCAGTACTTC.

The genes are TRBV6-1 and TRBJ1-5; D is ambiguous. The germline V gene encodes CDR1 MNHNS and CDR2 SASEGT. The CDR3 has 14 residues. Deletions cut 3 bases from V and 4 bases from J, with 10 bases between. The CDR3 region is CASSDRPNNQPQHF. The CDR3 DNA reads as TGTGCCAGCAGTGATCGGCCGAATAATCAGCCCCAGCATTTT.

The chain employs TRBV3-1 (or the pseudogene TRBV3-2) and TRBJ1-1; 7 nucleotides agree with TRBD1. Germline loops: CDR1 LGHDT, CDR2 YNNKEL (reference sequence). The V gene end was trimmed by 0 bases and the J gene end by 13 bases; junction bases not matched to a gene: 8. CDR3 size: 13 residues. The CDR3 DNA reads as TGTGCCAGCAGCCAAGATTGGAGCCAGGGGGTTTTCTTT. This encodes CASSQDWSQGVFF.

The V gene is TRBV30, the J gene TRBJ2-5; TRBD1 is a possible D gene (5 bases). The CDR3 covers 14 residues. Germline CDR1 GTSNPN, CDR2 SVGIG (reference sequence). V was pared by 1 base and J by 5 bases, with 14 bases between. This CDR3 reads CAWSESRGRETQYF. The CDR3 DNA is TGTGCCTGGAGTGAATCTAGGGGAAGGGAGACCCAGTACTTC.

The rearrangement links TRBV5-1 to TRBJ2-1; D may be TRBD1 or TRBD2 (5 bases each). The CDR3 has 16 residues. V lost 2 bases to trimming and J lost 8 bases, with 20 bases between them. Germline V lookup: CDR1 SGHRS, CDR2 YFSETQ. CDR3 protein: CASSFRRTSLGDEQFF. In DNA, the CDR3 is TGCGCCAGCAGCTTCAGACGGACTTCTCTGGGGGATGAGCAGTTCTTC.

The rearrangement uses TRBV2 and TRBJ2-3, with D perhaps given as TRBD1 or TRBD2 (5 bases each). Between the trimmed V and J ends, which lost 6 bases and 6 bases, there was a span of 13 bases. The CDR3 loop spans 13 amino acids. CDR1 and CDR2 (germline): SNHLY, FYNNEI. CDR3 sequence: CASRSGWGDTQYF. The CDR3 DNA follows: TGTGCCAGCAGGAGCGGCTGGGGGGATACGCAGTATTTT.

The chain couples TRBV29-1 to TRBJ2-1, with TRBD2 identical over 10 bases. Germline CDR1 is SQVTM and CDR2 is ANQGSEA. The trim removed 5 bases at V and 2 bases at J, leaving 6 bases unmatched. The CDR3 length is 15 residues. In DNA form, the CDR3 reads TGCAGCGTTCGGCTAGCGGGAGCCCCCTACAATGAGCAGTTCTTC. Amino acid sequence: CSVRLAGAPYNEQFF.

This chain joins TRBV12-3 or TRBV12-4 and TRBJ1-1; TRBD1 is a possible D gene (6 bases). Between the trimmed V and J ends, which lost 7 bases and 2 bases, there was a span of 11 bases. The CDR3 has 13 residues. The CDR3 nucleotides are TGTGCCAGCACCCTCAGGGGAAACACTGAAGCTTTCTTT. Residues: CASTLRGNTEAFF.

The rearrangement uses TRBV6-4 and TRBJ2-3; D is possibly TRBD1 or TRBD2 (6 bases each). CDR1 and CDR2 (germline): MRHNA, SNTAGT. This CDR3 spans 15 amino acids. The V gene lost 6 bases and the J gene lost 6 bases, with 19 bases spanning the gap. In DNA form, the CDR3 reads TGTGCCAGCAGCCCCGAGGGGGGCCCGGGGGATACGCAGTATTTT. Amino acids: CASSPEGGPGDTQYF.

This chain links TRBV28 with TRBJ1-5, with D unclear. Germline assignment: CDR1 MDHEN and CDR2 SYDVKM. Trimming shortened V by 2 bases and J by 1 base, and 9 bases separated the two germline ends. The length of the CDR3 is 15 residues. The CDR3 coding sequence is TGTGCCAGCAGTTTAACTCTGCAGAGCAATCAGCCCCAGCATTTT. As protein: CASSLTLQSNQPQHF.

The genes are TRBV12-3 or TRBV12-4 and TRBJ2-7; D unresolved. Trimming removed 6 bases at V and 5 bases at J, with 11 bases between. The CDR3 is 12 residues long. CDR3 sequence: CASSFISNEQYF. The CDR3 nucleotides read TGTGCCAGCAGCTTTATCTCGAACGAGCAGTACTTC.

This chain uses TRBV23-1 with TRBJ1-1; D gene uncertain. TRBV23-1 is flagged as an ORF with uncertain function. V lost 8 bases and J 1 base, leaving 14 bases between the germline ends. This CDR3 spans 14 amino acids. The CDR3 here is CASAGPHENTEAFF. CDR3 nucleotides: TGCGCCAGCGCAGGACCACATGAGAACACTGAAGCTTTCTTT.

The CDR3 here is CAWRRGGRNTEAFF. CDR3 bases: TGTGCCTGGAGGAGGGGAGGGAGGAACACTGAAGCTTTCTTT. The rearrangement uses TRBV30 and TRBJ1-1; D might be TRBD1 (5 bases). V was cut by 3 bases and J by 1 base, with 12 bases left in between. The CDR3 covers 14 residues. Germline V gene sequence: CDR1 GTSNPN, CDR2 SVGIG (reference sequence). Full variable domain (rest looked up from reference TRBV30 and TRBJ1-1): SQTIHQWPATLVQPVGSPLSLECTVEGTSNPNLYWYRQAAGRGLQLLFYSVGIGQISSEVPQNLSASRPQDRQFILSSKKLLLSDSGFYLCAWRRGGRNTEAFFGQGTRLTVV.

The chain carries TRBV15 and TRBJ2-1, with 10 bases aligning to TRBD2. Germline CDR1 is LNHNV and CDR2 is YYDKDF (reference sequence). This CDR3 region has 15 residues. V trimming: 4 bases; J trimming: 8 bases; junction bases outside the gene matches: 8. The CDR3 region is CATSKSGGAADEQFF. The DNA of the CDR3 is TGTGCCACCAGCAAAAGCGGGGGGGCCGCGGATGAGCAGTTCTTC.

V and J are TRBV19 and TRBJ2-2; 10 bases line up with TRBD2. Trimming at V came to 3 bases and at J to 4 bases, leaving 5 bases not matched to a gene. This CDR3 is built from 16 residues. Germline values: CDR1 LNHDA, CDR2 SQIVND (reference sequence). CDR3 region: CASSMSGGAVTGELFF. The CDR3 DNA reads TGTGCCAGTAGTATGAGCGGGGGGGCGGTCACCGGGGAGCTGTTTTTT.

The chain recombines TRBV4-1 with TRBJ2-1; 7 bases agree with TRBD2. Germline V gene lookup returns CDR1 MGHRA and CDR2 YSYEKL. The V segment lost 4 bases and the J segment 1 base; nucleotides outside the gene matches: 4. This CDR3 region has 15 residues. The DNA of the CDR3 is TGCGCCAGCAGCCTTCAGCGGGATTCCTACAATGAGCAGTTCTTC. It specifies CASSLQRDSYNEQFF.

The V call is TRBV6-4, the J call TRBJ2-2; D may be TRBD1 (6 bases). Trimming took 6 bases from V and 3 from J, leaving 11 bases between them. From germline, CDR1 is MRHNA and CDR2 SNTAGT. The CDR3 is 14 residues long. The CDR3 DNA sequence: TGTGCCAGCAGGCAGGGGTCAGACACCGGGGAGCTGTTTTTT. Its protein product is CASRQGSDTGELFF.

This rearrangement joins TRBV9 to TRBJ2-2, with D uncertain. The CDR3 loop spans 17 amino acids. The V gene's germline CDR1 is SGDLS and CDR2 YYNGEE. V lost 0 bases, J lost 4 bases, and 16 bases lay in between. The chain's CDR3 is CASSVVSRASVTGELFF. The CDR3, as DNA: TGTGCCAGCAGCGTAGTAAGTAGGGCCTCGGTCACCGGGGAGCTGTTTTTT.

The CDR3 region is CASSSQGDEQFF. Written as DNA, the CDR3 is TGTGCCAGCAGTTCACAGGGGGATGAGCAGTTCTTC. The rearrangement joins TRBV27 to TRBJ2-1, with 8 bases that match TRBD1. CDR1 is MNHEY and CDR2 is SMNVEV in the germline V gene (reference sequence). V trimming: 4 bases; J trimming: 8 bases; junction bases outside the gene matches: 1. CDR3 size: 12 residues.